A single sample gave rise to the 10 T cell receptor beta chains below, sequenced in a study of blood T cell repertoires in COVID-19. Here immunoSEQ multiplex PCR was the method, and the copy in TCRdb shows in-frame clones only, minus some. Here the sample spans under 200,000 clones, over 75% being singletons. Material: PBMCs or T cells enriched from blood (not recorded which). These receptors all come from a woman aged 50 to 60 who had recovered from COVID-19.

The chain recombines TRBV19 with TRBJ1-1, with TRBD1 matching 8 bases. The junction had 7 bases not matched to a gene; V was cut back by 5 bases and J by 8 bases. CDR3 size: 13 residues. Germline CDR1 and CDR2: LNHDA and SQIVND (reference sequence). CDR3 residues: CASSSTGGQEAFF. The CDR3 DNA follows: TGTGCCAGTAGTTCTACAGGGGGTCAAGAAGCTTTCTTT.

The chain has TRBV6-5 and TRBJ1-1; TRBD1 might be the D (6 bases). The germline V gene encodes CDR1 MNHEY and CDR2 SVGAGI. V lost 8 bases and J 1 base, leaving 14 bases between the germline ends. The CDR3 length is 14 residues. The CDR3 is CASGVQGRNTEAFF. The CDR3 DNA follows: TGTGCCAGCGGAGTACAGGGACGGAACACTGAAGCTTTCTTT.

The chain recombines TRBV6-5 with TRBJ1-2; 8 nucleotides line up with TRBD1. The ends lost 8 bases at V and 3 bases at J; junction bases unmatched: 5. This CDR3 has 13 amino acids. CDR1 and CDR2 (germline): MNHEY, SVGAGI. This CDR3 is CASHLDRDYGYTF. The DNA of the CDR3 is TGTGCCAGCCACTTGGACAGGGACTATGGCTACACCTTC.

CDR3 protein: CASSSHRGGAGTDTQYF. The CDR3 DNA reads as TGCGCCAGCAGCTCCCACCGGGGGGGGGCCGGCACAGATACGCAGTATTTT. The genes are TRBV5-1 and TRBJ2-3, with 8 bases matching TRBD2. Germline V CDR1 and CDR2: SGHRS, YFSETQ. The CDR3 length is 17 residues. V lost 3 bases, J lost 1 base, and 10 bases stayed unmatched.

In its sample, this clone was seen once. This rearrangement joins TRBV6-5 to TRBJ1-6; 8 bases fit TRBD1. V gave up 6 bases and J gave up 8 bases; unmatched junction bases: 6. Germline V gene lookup returns CDR1 MNHEY and CDR2 SVGAGI. This CDR3 region has 14 residues. CDR3 sequence: CASRIDRGDSPLHF. The CDR3 bases are TGTGCCAGCAGAATCGACAGGGGAGATTCACCCCTCCACTTT.

The V gene is TRBV5-6, the J gene TRBJ1-2; 7 nucleotides match TRBD1. This CDR3 is built from 17 residues. CDR1 is SGHDT and CDR2 is YYEEEE in the germline V gene. The V gene end was trimmed by 2 bases and the J gene end by 0 bases; junction bases not matched to a gene: 10. The CDR3 protein is CASSFEAGGPSNYGYTF. CDR3 nucleotides: TGTGCCAGCAGCTTCGAGGCAGGGGGTCCATCTAACTATGGCTACACCTTC.

With regard to this clone: Other DNA sequences in this sample translate to the same CDR3. The chain has TRBV2 and TRBJ2-7; 9 bases align to TRBD1. This CDR3 has 13 amino acids. Germline V lookup: CDR1 SNHLY, CDR2 FYNNEI. With V trimmed by 3 bases and J by 5 bases, 2 bases remained unmatched. The CDR3 is CASSEDRGHEQYF. The CDR3 nucleotides read TGTGCCAGCAGTGAGGACAGGGGCCACGAGCAGTACTTC.

The chain has TRBV7-2 and TRBJ2-1; 9 nucleotides line up with TRBD1. The CDR3 runs 16 residues. Germline trimming cut 0 bases from V and 6 bases from J; bases unmatched to any gene: 6. Germline CDR1 and CDR2: SGHTA and FQGNSA. The CDR3 DNA reads as TGTGCCAGCAGCTTAGCCCCGGGACAGGGTCCCAATGAGCAGTTCTTC. Translating it yields CASSLAPGQGPNEQFF.

This clone occurred once. The chain employs TRBV7-2 and TRBJ1-1; the match to TRBD1 covers 8 bases. V shed 1 base and J 3 bases; nucleotides not matched to a gene: 10. Germline lookup yields CDR1 SGHTA and CDR2 FQGNSA. The CDR3 consists of 17 residues. The CDR3 region has the DNA TGTGCCAGCAGCTTAGGACAGGGGTCTATGGGTGACACTGAAGCTTTCTTT. Translating gives CASSLGQGSMGDTEAFF.

The rearrangement joins TRBV4-1 to TRBJ2-6; 8 bases match TRBD2. CDR3 length: 16 amino acids. Germline V lookup: CDR1 MGHRA, CDR2 YSYEKL. Losses at the gene ends were 0 bases for V and 13 bases for J; bases not matched to a gene: 11. CDR3 loop: CASSQDRGGKSSVLTF. The CDR3 DNA reads TGCGCCAGCAGCCAAGATCGGGGGGGAAAATCGAGTGTCCTGACTTTC.